This T cell receptor (beta chain) was sequenced for a study of cytomegalovirus exposure and HLA in healthy donors. Study results and caveats: Relative to equally common others, HLA-associated TCR beta chains showed greater clonal expansion in a later analysis. There were some public TCRs occurring in many donors, but most TCR sequences were rare.

Vbeta (60) and Jbeta (13) primers were used in the PCR. The assay was immunoSEQ multiplex PCR, and TCRdb's table has in-frame clones only and misses some. The sample records under 200,000 clones, 84% being singletons. Points on this clone: The antigen remains unidentified.

The ends lost 4 bases at V and 0 bases at J; junction bases unmatched: 11. The V gene's germline CDR1 is LGHNA and CDR2 YSLEER. This CDR3 spans 20 amino acids. The chain couples TRBV4-3 to TRBJ1-6, with 11 bases aligning to TRBD1. The sequencing input was PBMCs. The receptor comes from a boy under 18 in good health and CMV-seronegative. CDR3 amino acids: CASSPKLGDRGSSYNSPLHF. Written as DNA, the CDR3 is TGCGCCAGCAGCCCCAAACTGGGGGACAGGGGGAGCTCCTATAATTCACCCCTCCACTTT.